These 14 T cell receptor beta chains originate from one sample sequenced in a study of OX40 agonist ivuxolimab in advanced cancers. The method was immunoSEQ multiplex PCR; TCRdb's version includes in-frame clones alone and lacks a portion of them. The sample records about 140,000 clones, about nine tenths being singletons. The starting material was CD4+ or CD8+ T cells sorted from blood, obtained in a trial of the OX40 agonist ivuxolimab. The receptor set was obtained from an adult with an advanced solid tumor such as melanoma, head and neck, liver or kidney cancer.

The rearrangement uses TRBV19 and TRBJ2-6; D gene unclear. The V gene lost 2 bases and the J gene lost 0 bases, with 8 bases spanning the gap. Germline CDR1 and CDR2: LNHDA and SQIVND (reference sequence). The CDR3 is made up of 16 amino acids. CDR3 region: CASSIRGPSGANVLTF. CDR3 nucleotides: TGTGCCAGTAGTATACGCGGACCCTCTGGGGCCAACGTCCTGACTTTC.

The chain combines TRBV5-4 with TRBJ1-1; tentatively, D is TRBD1 (6 bases). Trimming cost V 0 bases and J 0 bases, with 9 bases left between them. Germline values: CDR1 SGHNT, CDR2 YYREEE (reference sequence). The CDR3 has 15 residues. CDR3 in DNA: TGTGCCAGCAGCTTGGACAGACAGGTGAACACTGAAGCTTTCTTT. Residues: CASSLDRQVNTEAFF.

This clone was seen a handful of times. The chain links TRBV18 to TRBJ1-5; possible D gene TRBD1, 6 bases. V shed 0 bases and J shed 7 bases, with 16 bases lying between them. CDR1 and CDR2 from the germline V gene are KGHSH and LQKENI. This CDR3 has 16 amino acids. The CDR3 nucleotides are TGTGCCAGCTCACCACCGCCGGGGGGCGTCGACCAGCCCCAGCATTTT. Its translation: CASSPPPGGVDQPQHF.

The chain combines TRBV5-1 with TRBJ2-2, with D tentatively TRBD1 (6 bases). CDR1 is SGHRS, CDR2 YFSETQ, per germline. The CDR3 is made up of 17 amino acids. Trimming left V 4 bases short and J 5 bases short, with 21 bases between. In DNA, the CDR3 is TGCGCCAGCAGCAAACCGGGACAAGGGACGGGGACCGGGGAGCTGTTTTTT. Residues: CASSKPGQGTGTGELFF.

The V gene is TRBV9, the J gene TRBJ1-1, with TRBD1 matching over 7 bases. The CDR3 length is 15 residues. Germline trimming cut 2 bases from V and 0 bases from J; bases unmatched to any gene: 4. Germline CDR1 SGDLS, CDR2 YYNGEE. The CDR3 DNA reads as TGTGCCAGCAGCGTTACAGGGGCGTTGAACACTGAAGCTTTCTTT. Translating gives CASSVTGALNTEAFF.

The chain links TRBV27 to TRBJ2-7; 10 nucleotides agree with TRBD2. With V trimmed by 7 bases and J by 3 bases, 9 bases remained unmatched. The CDR3 length is 15 residues. Germline V gene sequence: CDR1 MNHEY, CDR2 SMNVEV (reference sequence). CDR3 protein: CASKVRLAGVYEQYF. The CDR3 DNA is TGTGCCAGCAAAGTTCGGCTAGCGGGAGTCTACGAGCAGTACTTC.

CDR3 bases: TGTGCCAGCTCACAAGGGACAGGCCGGGTTGACACTGAAGCTTTCTTT. Protein: CASSQGTGRVDTEAFF. V usage is TRBV18 and J usage is TRBJ1-1; 8 bases are shared with TRBD1. CDR1 and CDR2 from the germline V gene are KGHSH and LQKENI. The length of the CDR3 is 16 residues. Trimming removed 4 bases from V and 3 bases from J; junction bases left unmatched: 10.

The V and J genes are TRBV27 and TRBJ1-2; tentative D call: TRBD1 (5 bases). The germline CDR1 and CDR2 sequences are MNHEY and SMNVEV (reference sequence). Trimming took off 3 bases at V and 8 bases at J, with 16 bases between the two ends. The CDR3 extends over 14 amino acids. The CDR3 loop is CASSFNHGAKGYTF. CDR3 DNA: TGTGCCAGCAGTTTCAACCACGGGGCGAAAGGCTACACCTTC.

In DNA, the CDR3 is TGTGCCAGTACCGAGAGACAGGGTAGGGATGGCTACACCTTC. Its translation is CASTERQGRDGYTF. The rearrangement joins TRBV19 to TRBJ1-2, with 7 bases lining up with TRBD1. This CDR3 is built from 14 residues. V lost 7 bases, J lost 6 bases, and 11 bases stayed unmatched. The V gene's germline CDR1 is LNHDA and CDR2 SQIVND (reference sequence). Full variable domain (rest looked up from reference TRBV19 and TRBJ1-2): DGGITQSPKYLFRKEGQNVTLSCEQNLNHDAMYWYRQDPGQGLRLIYYSQIVNDFQKGDIAEGYSVSREKKESFPLTVTSAQKNPTAFYLCASTERQGRDGYTFGSGTRLTVV.

The rearrangement joins TRBV10-3 to TRBJ1-1, with 8 bases fitting TRBD1. Germline trimming cut 3 bases from V and 11 bases from J; bases unmatched to any gene: 14. This CDR3 is built from 15 residues. Germline CDR1 and CDR2: ENHRY and SYGVKD. The CDR3 here is CAISDQDRAILGAFF. CDR3 nucleotides: TGTGCCATCAGTGACCAGGACAGGGCTATCCTTGGGGCTTTCTTT.

This chain links TRBV5-4 with TRBJ1-1, with unresolved D. The CDR3 is made up of 15 amino acids. CDR1 SGHNT and CDR2 YYREEE come from the germline V gene (reference sequence). V gave up 3 bases and J gave up 0 bases, with 12 bases separating them. The CDR3 sequence: CASSSPPAMNTEAFF. The CDR3 DNA sequence: TGTGCCAGCAGCTCGCCCCCGGCAATGAACACTGAAGCTTTCTTT.

The chain has TRBV29-1 and TRBJ2-7; TRBD2 aligns across 9 bases. The V and J ends lost 6 bases and 0 bases, in that order; junction bases with no gene match: 9. Germline V gene sequence: CDR1 SQVTM, CDR2 ANQGSEA. There are 15 residues in the CDR3. CDR3 loop: CSVSRGRASSYEQYF. CDR3 nucleotides: TGCAGCGTATCACGCGGGAGGGCCAGCTCCTACGAGCAGTACTTC.

This rearrangement joins TRBV27 to TRBJ1-1, with no clear D. The V gene lost 3 bases and the J gene lost 0 bases, with 11 bases spanning the gap. This CDR3 has 15 residues. Germline lookup yields CDR1 MNHEY and CDR2 SMNVEV (reference sequence). This chain's CDR3 is CASSFSGRMNTEAFF. Here the CDR3 DNA reads TGTGCCAGCAGTTTCTCTGGACGGATGAACACTGAAGCTTTCTTT.

The chain employs TRBV7-9 and TRBJ2-1; possibly TRBD1 or TRBD2 for D (6 bases each). V dropped 7 bases and J dropped 2 bases, with 18 bases sitting between them. This CDR3 region has 16 residues. Germline lookup yields CDR1 SEHNR and CDR2 FQNEAQ (reference sequence). CDR3 bases: TGTGCCAGCACTCCGACAGGTCGCGGGACCTACAATGAGCAGTTCTTC. This encodes CASTPTGRGTYNEQFF.